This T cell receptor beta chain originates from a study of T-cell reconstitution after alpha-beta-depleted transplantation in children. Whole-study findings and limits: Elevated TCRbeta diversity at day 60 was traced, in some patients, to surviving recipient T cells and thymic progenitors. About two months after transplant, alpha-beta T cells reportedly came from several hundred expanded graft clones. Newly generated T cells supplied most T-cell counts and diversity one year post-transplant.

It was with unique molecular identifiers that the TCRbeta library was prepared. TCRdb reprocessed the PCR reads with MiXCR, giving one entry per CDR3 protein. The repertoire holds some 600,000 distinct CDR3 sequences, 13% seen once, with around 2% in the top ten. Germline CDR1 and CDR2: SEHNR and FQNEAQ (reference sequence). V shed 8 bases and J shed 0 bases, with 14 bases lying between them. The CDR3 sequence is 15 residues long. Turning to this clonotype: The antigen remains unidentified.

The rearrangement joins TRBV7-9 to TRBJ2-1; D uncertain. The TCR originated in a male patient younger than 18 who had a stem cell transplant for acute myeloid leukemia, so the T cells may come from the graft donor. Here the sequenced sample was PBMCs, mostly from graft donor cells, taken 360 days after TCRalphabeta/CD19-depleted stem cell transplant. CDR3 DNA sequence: TGTGCCAGCTTAAGAAAAGGTAGCTCCTACAATGAGCAGTTCTTC. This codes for CASLRKGSSYNEQFF.